Below, 16 T cell receptor beta chains from the same sample are listed, as sequenced in a study of cytomegalovirus exposure and HLA in healthy donors. The PCR had 60 Vbeta and 13 Jbeta primers. Profiled with immunoSEQ multiplex PCR; TCRdb holds only in-frame clones, not every one. In the table there are 200,000 to 250,000 clones, about 77% of which are singletons. Sequencing was done on a sample of PBMCs. The receptor source for this set is a boy aged 5-17 years in good health and CMV-seronegative.

The rearrangement uses TRBV29-1 and TRBJ1-1; D is perhaps TRBD1 (5 bases). This CDR3 spans 11 amino acids. V gave up 1 base and J gave up 14 bases, with 14 bases separating them. CDR1 is SQVTM, CDR2 ANQGSEA, per germline. The CDR3 reads CSVEAEGLPFF. CDR3 nucleotides: TGCAGCGTTGAAGCGGAGGGACTCCCCTTCTTT. Complete variable domain (other parts from reference TRBV29-1 and TRBJ1-1): SAVISQKPSRDICQRGTSLTIQCQVDSQVTMMFWYRQQPGQSLTLIATANQGSEATYESGFVIDKFPISRPNLTFSTLTVSNMSPEDSSIYLCSVEAEGLPFFGQGTRLTVV.

This clone was seen more than once but under ten times. The rearrangement links TRBV12-5 to TRBJ1-1, with D tentatively TRBD1 (5 bases). Germline loops: CDR1 LGHNT, CDR2 FRNRAP. V dropped 5 bases and J dropped 1 base, with 11 bases sitting between them. This CDR3 comprises 14 residues. CDR3 nucleotides: TGTGCTAGTGGTCATTGGGGGGAGAACACTGAAGCTTTCTTT. Protein sequence: CASGHWGENTEAFF. The whole variable domain, filled in from reference TRBV12-5 and TRBJ1-1, reads DARVTQTPRHKVTEMGQEVTMRCQPILGHNTVFWYRQTMMQGLELLAYFRNRAPLDDSGMPKDRFSAEMPDATLATLKIQPSEPRDSAVYFCASGHWGENTEAFFGQGTRLTVV.

The chain recombines TRBV11-1 with TRBJ1-1; no firm D call. V shed 3 bases and J shed 1 base, with 6 bases lying between them. CDR3 length equals 13 residues. Germline V gives CDR1 SGHAT, CDR2 FQDESV (reference sequence). As DNA, the CDR3 is TGTGCCAGCAGCTTCTCAGAGAACACTGAAGCTTTCTTT. The encoded protein is CASSFSENTEAFF.

The chain combines TRBV30 with TRBJ1-2, with D maybe TRBD1 (5 bases). The CDR3 spans 13 residues. Germline assignment: CDR1 GTSNPN and CDR2 SVGIG (reference sequence). Trimming took 4 bases from V and 4 from J, leaving 13 bases between them. The CDR3 reads CAWTPGGGYGYTF. As DNA, the CDR3 is TGTGCCTGGACCCCCGGGGGAGGCTATGGCTACACCTTC.

The chain has TRBV30 and TRBJ1-5; D call uncertain. Germline loops: CDR1 GTSNPN, CDR2 SVGIG (reference sequence). Trimming removed 0 bases at V and 7 bases at J, with 13 bases between. This CDR3 contains 14 residues. The CDR3 sequence is CAWSVRGGLQPQHF. The CDR3, as DNA: TGTGCCTGGAGTGTACGAGGAGGGTTACAGCCCCAGCATTTT.

The genes are TRBV7-2 and TRBJ2-2; tentative D call: TRBD2 (7 bases). The V and J ends lost 6 bases and 5 bases respectively, with 16 bases between them. This CDR3 has 15 amino acids. Per the germline V gene, CDR1 is SGHTA and CDR2 is FQGNSA. The CDR3 DNA follows: TGTGCCAGCAGAAGGTGGGGGGGCGGAACCGGGGAGCTGTTTTTT. This codes for CASRRWGGGTGELFF.

CDR3 amino acids: CASSPARTGDQPQHF. In nucleotides, the CDR3 is TGTGCCAGCAGCCCCGCACGGACAGGGGATCAGCCCCAGCATTTT. The rearrangement uses TRBV7-3 and TRBJ1-5; the match to TRBD1 covers 9 bases. The J segment lost 5 bases and the V segment lost 5 bases, leaving 7 bases of the junction unmatched. The CDR3 spans 15 residues. Germline V lookup: CDR1 SGHTA, CDR2 FQGTGA.

This rearrangement joins TRBV9 to TRBJ2-3; 11 bases are shared with TRBD2. Germline V gene lookup returns CDR1 SGDLS and CDR2 YYNGEE. V lost 0 bases, J lost 4 bases, and 7 bases stayed unmatched. This CDR3 contains 17 residues. The DNA for the CDR3 is TGTGCCAGCAGCGTAGGGGCTAGCGGGGGGCAAGCAGATACGCAGTATTTT. Residues: CASSVGASGGQADTQYF.

V gene TRBV15 combines with J gene TRBJ1-1; D unclear. Germline V gene data show CDR1 as LNHNV and CDR2 as YYDKDF (reference sequence). V lost 0 bases and J lost 1, with 6 bases in between. The CDR3 consists of 14 residues. The CDR3 region has the DNA TGTGCCACCAGCAGAGATCCCAGGAACACTGAAGCTTTCTTT. Translated, it gives CATSRDPRNTEAFF.

A remark on this clone: Other nucleotide sequences from this sample produce the same CDR3. J is TRBJ2-7 and V is TRBV6-5; D may be TRBD1 (6 bases). The germline V gene encodes CDR1 MNHEY and CDR2 SVGAGI. The CDR3 spans 13 residues. V gave up 6 bases and J gave up 3 bases, with 12 bases separating them. The CDR3 spells CASRGASSYEQYF. DNA of the CDR3: TGTGCCAGCAGGGGGGCTAGCAGCTACGAGCAGTACTTC.

This chain connects TRBV4-1 to TRBJ2-7; D unclear. This CDR3 comprises 14 residues. CDR1 is MGHRA, CDR2 YSYEKL, per germline. The V end was cut by 0 bases, the J end by 2 bases, with 8 bases between. The CDR3 here is CASSQDPVAYEQYF. CDR3 DNA sequence: TGCGCCAGCAGCCAAGATCCGGTGGCCTACGAGCAGTACTTC.

J is TRBJ1-3 and V is TRBV9; no definite D call. V was cut by 0 bases and J by 2 bases, with 15 bases left in between. The CDR3 runs 17 residues. Germline assignment: CDR1 SGDLS and CDR2 YYNGEE. As DNA, the CDR3 is TGTGCCAGCAGCGTAGATTATCGGGTTCAAGCTGGAAACACCATATATTTT. Encoded protein: CASSVDYRVQAGNTIYF. Variable domain in full (rest from reference TRBV9 and TRBJ1-3): DSGVTQTPKHLITATGQRVTLRCSPRSGDLSVYWYQQSLDQGLQFLIQYYNGEERAKGNILERFSAQQFPDLHSELNLSSLELGDSALYFCASSVDYRVQAGNTIYFGEGSWLTVV.

The chain has TRBV19 and TRBJ2-1; 7 bases are shared with TRBD2. V was clipped by 3 bases and J by 6 bases; unmatched bases: 2. The CDR3 is 13 amino acids. Germline-derived CDR1 and CDR2 are LNHDA and SQIVND (reference sequence). The CDR3 region is CASSIGTINEQFF. Here the CDR3 DNA reads TGTGCCAGTAGTATCGGGACTATCAATGAGCAGTTCTTC.

The V gene is TRBV4-1, the J gene TRBJ2-4; 7 nucleotides agree with TRBD2. CDR1 is MGHRA, CDR2 YSYEKL, per germline. V lost 4 bases, J lost 3 bases, and 12 bases stayed unmatched. The CDR3 runs to 17 residues. Written as DNA, the CDR3 is TGCGCCAGCAGCCCCGACGGTCTAGCGGTCGGCAAAAACATTCAGTACTTC. It codes for CASSPDGLAVGKNIQYF.

V is TRBV30 and J is TRBJ2-1; 7 bases match TRBD2. This CDR3 is built from 13 residues. The germline gives CDR1 GTSNPN, CDR2 SVGIG (reference sequence). The CDR3 DNA is TGTGTTCTGGGGGGGAGCTCCTACAATGAGCAGTTCTTC. Translation: CVLGGSSYNEQFF.

This chain uses TRBV30 with TRBJ2-7; 7 bases agree with TRBD1. The junction had 5 bases not matched to a gene; V was cut back by 1 base and J by 2 bases. The CDR3 loop spans 14 amino acids. Germline-derived CDR1 and CDR2 are GTSNPN and SVGIG (reference sequence). The CDR3 spells CAWSGQGEPYEQYF. The DNA for the CDR3 is TGTGCCTGGAGTGGCCAGGGGGAGCCCTACGAGCAGTACTTC.